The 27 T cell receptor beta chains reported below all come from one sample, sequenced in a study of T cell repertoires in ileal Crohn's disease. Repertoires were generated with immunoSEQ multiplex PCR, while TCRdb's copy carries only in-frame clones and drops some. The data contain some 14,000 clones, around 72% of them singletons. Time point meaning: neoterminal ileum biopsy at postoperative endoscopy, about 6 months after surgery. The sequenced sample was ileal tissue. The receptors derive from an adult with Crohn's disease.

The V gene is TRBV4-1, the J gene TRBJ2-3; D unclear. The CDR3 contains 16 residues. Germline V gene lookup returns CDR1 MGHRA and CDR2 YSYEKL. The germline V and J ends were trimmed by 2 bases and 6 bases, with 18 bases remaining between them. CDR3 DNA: TGCGCCAGCAGCCAATCGTCGGCCTCCTCGGCCGATACGCAGTATTTT. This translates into CASSQSSASSADTQYF.

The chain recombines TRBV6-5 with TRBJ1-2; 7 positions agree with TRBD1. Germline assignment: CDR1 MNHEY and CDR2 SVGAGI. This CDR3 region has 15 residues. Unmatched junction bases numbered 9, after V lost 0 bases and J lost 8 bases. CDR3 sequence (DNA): TGTGCCAGCAGTTACTCCAGACAGGGATTGCAAGGCTACACCTTC. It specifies CASSYSRQGLQGYTF.

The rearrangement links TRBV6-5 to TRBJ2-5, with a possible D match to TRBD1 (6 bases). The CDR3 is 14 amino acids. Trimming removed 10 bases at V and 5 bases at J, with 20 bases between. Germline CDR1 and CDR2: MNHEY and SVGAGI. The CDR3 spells CATSTGTLWETQYF. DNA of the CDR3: TGTGCCACCTCAACAGGGACGCTTTGGGAGACCCAGTACTTC.

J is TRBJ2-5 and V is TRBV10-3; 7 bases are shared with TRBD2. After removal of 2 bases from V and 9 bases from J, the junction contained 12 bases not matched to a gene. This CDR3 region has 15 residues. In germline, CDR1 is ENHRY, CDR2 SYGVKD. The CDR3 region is CAISEQPSGSGAQYF. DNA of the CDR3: TGTGCCATCAGTGAGCAGCCTAGCGGTTCTGGGGCCCAGTACTTC.

This CDR3 is CASSQGRGYNSPLHF. CDR3 DNA sequence: TGCGCCAGCAGCCAAGGCAGGGGCTATAATTCACCCCTCCACTTT. This chain links TRBV4-3 with TRBJ1-6, with TRBD1 as a possible D gene (6 bases). The CDR3 sequence is 15 residues long. The germline V gene has CDR1 LGHNA and CDR2 YSLEER. Trimming shortened V by 1 base and J by 3 bases, and 7 bases separated the two germline ends.

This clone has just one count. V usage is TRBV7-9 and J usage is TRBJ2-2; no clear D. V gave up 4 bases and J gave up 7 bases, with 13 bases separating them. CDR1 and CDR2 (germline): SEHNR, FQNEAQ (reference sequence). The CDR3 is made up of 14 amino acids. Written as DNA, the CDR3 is TGTGCCAGCAGCTCCGCAGGCCGGGTCGGGGAGCTGTTTTTT. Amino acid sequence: CASSSAGRVGELFF.

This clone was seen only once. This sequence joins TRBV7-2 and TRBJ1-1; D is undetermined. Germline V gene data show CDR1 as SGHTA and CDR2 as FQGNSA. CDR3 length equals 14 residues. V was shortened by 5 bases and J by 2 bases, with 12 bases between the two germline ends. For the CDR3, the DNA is TGTGCCAGCAGCCCCTGGTCAGTAAACACTGAAGCTTTCTTT. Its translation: CASSPWSVNTEAFF.

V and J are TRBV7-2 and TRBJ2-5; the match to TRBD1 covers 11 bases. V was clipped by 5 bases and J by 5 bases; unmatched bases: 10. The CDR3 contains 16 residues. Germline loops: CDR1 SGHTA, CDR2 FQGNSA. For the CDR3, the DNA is TGTGCCAGCAGCCCTACCGGGACAGGGGGGCGGGAGACCCAGTACTTC. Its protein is CASSPTGTGGRETQYF.

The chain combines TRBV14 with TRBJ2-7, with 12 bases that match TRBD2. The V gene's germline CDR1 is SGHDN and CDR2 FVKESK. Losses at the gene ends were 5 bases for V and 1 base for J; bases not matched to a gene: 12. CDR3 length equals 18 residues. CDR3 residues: CASSRGTSGSLGSYEQYF. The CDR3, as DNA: TGTGCCAGCAGCAGGGGGACTAGCGGGTCCCTGGGGTCCTACGAGCAGTACTTC. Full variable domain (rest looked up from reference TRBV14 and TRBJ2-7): EAGVTQFPSHSVIEKGQTVTLRCDPISGHDNLYWYRRVMGKEIKFLLHFVKESKQDESGMPNNRFLAERTGGTYSTLKVQPAELEDSGVYFCASSRGTSGSLGSYEQYFGPGTRLTVT.

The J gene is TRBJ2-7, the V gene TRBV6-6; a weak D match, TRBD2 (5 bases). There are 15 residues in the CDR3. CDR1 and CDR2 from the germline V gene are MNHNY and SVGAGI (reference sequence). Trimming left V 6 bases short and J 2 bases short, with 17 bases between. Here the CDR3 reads CASRSDSRAPYEQYF. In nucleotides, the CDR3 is TGTGCCAGCAGATCGGACTCCCGGGCCCCCTACGAGCAGTACTTC.

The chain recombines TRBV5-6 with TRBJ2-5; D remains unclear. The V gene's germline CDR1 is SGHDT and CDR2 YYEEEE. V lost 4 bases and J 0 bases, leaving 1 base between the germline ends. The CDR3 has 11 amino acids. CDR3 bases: TGTGCCAGCAGCGACCAAGAGACCCAGTACTTC. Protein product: CASSDQETQYF.

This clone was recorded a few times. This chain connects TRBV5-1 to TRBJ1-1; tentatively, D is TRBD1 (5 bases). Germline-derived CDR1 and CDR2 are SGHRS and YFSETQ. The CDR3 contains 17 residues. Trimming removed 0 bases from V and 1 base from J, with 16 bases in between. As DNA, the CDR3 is TGCGCCAGCAGCTTGGACCCCCCGGGTGGGGGGAACACTGAAGCTTTCTTT. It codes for CASSLDPPGGGNTEAFF.

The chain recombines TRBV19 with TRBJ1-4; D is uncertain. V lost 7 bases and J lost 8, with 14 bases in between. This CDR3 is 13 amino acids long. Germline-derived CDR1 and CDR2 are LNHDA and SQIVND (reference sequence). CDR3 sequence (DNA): TGTGCCAGTACCTCGTCGCTTGGGGAAAAACTGTTTTTT. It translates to CASTSSLGEKLFF.

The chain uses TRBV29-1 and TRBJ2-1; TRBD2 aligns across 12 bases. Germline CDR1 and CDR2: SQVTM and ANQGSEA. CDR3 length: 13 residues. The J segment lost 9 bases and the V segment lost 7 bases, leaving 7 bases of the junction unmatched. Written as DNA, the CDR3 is TGCAGCGCGGGACTAGCGGGTGGAGGTGAGCAGTTCTTC. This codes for CSAGLAGGGEQFF.

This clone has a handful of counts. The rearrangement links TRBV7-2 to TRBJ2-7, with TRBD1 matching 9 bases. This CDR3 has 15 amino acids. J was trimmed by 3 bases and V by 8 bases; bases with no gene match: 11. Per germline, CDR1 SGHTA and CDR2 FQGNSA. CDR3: CASGPGGTGNYEQYF. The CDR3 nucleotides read TGTGCCAGCGGACCCGGCGGGACAGGGAACTACGAGCAGTACTTC.

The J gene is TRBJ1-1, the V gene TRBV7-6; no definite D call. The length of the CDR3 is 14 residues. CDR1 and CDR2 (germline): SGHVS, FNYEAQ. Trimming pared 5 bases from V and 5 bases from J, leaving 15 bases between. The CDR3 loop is CASSPYIRETEAFF. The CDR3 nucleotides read TGTGCCAGCAGCCCATACATACGGGAGACTGAAGCTTTCTTT. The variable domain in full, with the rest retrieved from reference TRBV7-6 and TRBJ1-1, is GAGVSQSPRYKVTKRGQDVALRCDPISGHVSLYWYRQALGQGPEFLTYFNYEAQQDKSGLPNDRFSAERPEGSISTLTIQRTEQRDSAMYRCASSPYIRETEAFFGQGTRLTVV.

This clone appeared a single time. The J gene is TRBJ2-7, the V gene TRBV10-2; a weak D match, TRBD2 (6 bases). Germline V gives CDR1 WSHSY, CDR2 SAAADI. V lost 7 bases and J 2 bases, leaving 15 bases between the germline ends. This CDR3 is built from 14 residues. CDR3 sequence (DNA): TGCGCCAGCAAGCCGGGAAGCGGGCCCTACGAGCAGTACTTC. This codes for CASKPGSGPYEQYF.

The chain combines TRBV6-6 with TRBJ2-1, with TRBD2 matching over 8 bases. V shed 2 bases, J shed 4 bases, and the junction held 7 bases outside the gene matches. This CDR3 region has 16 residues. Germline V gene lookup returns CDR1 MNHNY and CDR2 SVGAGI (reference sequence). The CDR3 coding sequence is TGTGCCAGCAGTTACGATAAGCGGGGGCTTTACAATGAGCAGTTCTTC. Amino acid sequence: CASSYDKRGLYNEQFF.

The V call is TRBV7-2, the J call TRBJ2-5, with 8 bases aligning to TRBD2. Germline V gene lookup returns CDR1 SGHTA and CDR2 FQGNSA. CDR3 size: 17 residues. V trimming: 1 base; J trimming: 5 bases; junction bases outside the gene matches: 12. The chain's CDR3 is CASSLGGGRSGDETQYF. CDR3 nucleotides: TGTGCCAGCAGCTTAGGGGGCGGGAGGTCTGGTGACGAGACCCAGTACTTC. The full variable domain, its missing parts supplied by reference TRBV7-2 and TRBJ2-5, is GAGVSQSPSNKVTEKGKDVELRCDPISGHTALYWYRQSLGQGLEFLIYFQGNSAPDKSGLPSDRFSAERTGGSVSTLTIQRTQQEDSAVYLCASSLGGGRSGDETQYFGPGTRLLVL.

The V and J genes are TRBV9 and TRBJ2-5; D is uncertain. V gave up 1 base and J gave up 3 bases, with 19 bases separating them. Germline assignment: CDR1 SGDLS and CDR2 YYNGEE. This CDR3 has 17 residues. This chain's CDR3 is CASSVPPRWKDEETQYF. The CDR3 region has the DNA TGTGCCAGCAGCGTACCTCCCCGGTGGAAGGACGAAGAGACCCAGTACTTC.

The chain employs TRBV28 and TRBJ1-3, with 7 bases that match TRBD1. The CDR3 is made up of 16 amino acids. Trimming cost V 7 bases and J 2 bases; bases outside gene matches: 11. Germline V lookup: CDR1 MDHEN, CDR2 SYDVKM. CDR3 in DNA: TGTGCCAGCAAAACGGACGGGACAGTCCCTGGAAACACCATATATTTT. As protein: CASKTDGTVPGNTIYF.

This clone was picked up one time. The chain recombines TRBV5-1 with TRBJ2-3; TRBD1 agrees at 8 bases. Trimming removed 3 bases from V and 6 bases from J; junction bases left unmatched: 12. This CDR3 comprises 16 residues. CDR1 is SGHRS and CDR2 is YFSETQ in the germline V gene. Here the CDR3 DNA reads TGCGCCAGCAGCTCCGGACAGGGTAACCCTTGGGATACGCAGTATTTT. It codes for CASSSGQGNPWDTQYF.

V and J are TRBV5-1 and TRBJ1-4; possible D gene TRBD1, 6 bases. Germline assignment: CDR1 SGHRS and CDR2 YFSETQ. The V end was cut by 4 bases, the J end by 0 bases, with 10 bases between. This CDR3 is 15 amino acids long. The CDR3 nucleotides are TGCGCCAGCAGCGGGACACCTGCAACTAATGAAAAACTGTTTTTT. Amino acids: CASSGTPATNEKLFF.

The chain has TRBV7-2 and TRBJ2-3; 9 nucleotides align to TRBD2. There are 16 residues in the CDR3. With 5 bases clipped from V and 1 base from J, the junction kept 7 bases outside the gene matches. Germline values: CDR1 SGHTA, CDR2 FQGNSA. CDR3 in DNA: TGTGCCAGCAGCCCCCAAGCGGGAGGCGGCACAGATACGCAGTATTTT. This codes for CASSPQAGGGTDTQYF. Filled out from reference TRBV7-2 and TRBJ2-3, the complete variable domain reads GAGVSQSPSNKVTEKGKDVELRCDPISGHTALYWYRQSLGQGLEFLIYFQGNSAPDKSGLPSDRFSAERTGGSVSTLTIQRTQQEDSAVYLCASSPQAGGGTDTQYFGPGTRLTVL.

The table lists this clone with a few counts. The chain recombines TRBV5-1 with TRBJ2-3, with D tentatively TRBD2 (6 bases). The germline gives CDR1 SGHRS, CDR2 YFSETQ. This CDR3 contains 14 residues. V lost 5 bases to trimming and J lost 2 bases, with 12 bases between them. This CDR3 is CASRGGTPTDTQYF. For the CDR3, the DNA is TGCGCCAGCAGGGGCGGGACCCCCACAGATACGCAGTATTTT.

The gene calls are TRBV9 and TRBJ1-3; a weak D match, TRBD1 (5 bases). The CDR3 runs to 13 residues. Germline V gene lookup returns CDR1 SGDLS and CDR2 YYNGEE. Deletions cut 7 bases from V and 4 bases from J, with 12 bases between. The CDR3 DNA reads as TGTGCCAGCTCCCGGGGACGGGGAAACACCATATATTTT. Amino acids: CASSRGRGNTIYF.

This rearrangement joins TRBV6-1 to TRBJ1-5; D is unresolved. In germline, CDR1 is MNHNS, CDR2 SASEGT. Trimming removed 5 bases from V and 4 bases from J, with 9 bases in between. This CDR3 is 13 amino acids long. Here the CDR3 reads CASSYEANQPQHF. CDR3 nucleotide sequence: TGTGCCAGCAGTTATGAGGCTAATCAGCCCCAGCATTTT.